Below, 20 T cell receptor beta chains from the same sample are listed, as sequenced in a study of technical replicates of blood from several donors. Sequencing used immunoSEQ multiplex PCR; TCRdb keeps in-frame clones, though not all of them. The data hold some 57,000 clones, with around 97% observed a single time. Sequenced sample: T cells isolated from PBMCs. Receptors were obtained from a human donor in good health.

CDR3 protein: CASSLRAGLHQNPNTYEQYF. Here the CDR3 DNA reads TGTGCCAGCAGCTTAAGAGCGGGACTGCACCAGAATCCAAACACCTACGAGCAGTACTTC. V is TRBV11-3 and J is TRBJ2-7; 7 bases match TRBD2. The CDR3 has 20 amino acids. Per germline, CDR1 SGHNT and CDR2 YENEEA. Unmatched junction bases numbered 21, after V lost 2 bases and J lost 2 bases.

The chain carries TRBV28 and TRBJ2-1; 12 nucleotides match TRBD2. In germline, CDR1 is MDHEN, CDR2 SYDVKM. The CDR3 spans 16 residues. The V gene end was trimmed by 8 bases and the J gene end by 4 bases; junction bases not matched to a gene: 9. This chain's CDR3 is CASAPSSGRGYNEQFF. The CDR3 bases are TGTGCCAGCGCTCCCTCTAGCGGGAGGGGGTACAATGAGCAGTTCTTC. The complete variable domain, with remaining parts taken from reference TRBV28 and TRBJ2-1, reads DVKVTQSSRYLVKRTGEKVFLECVQDMDHENMFWYRQDPGLGLRLIYFSYDVKMKEKGDIPEGYSVSREKKERFSLILESASTNQTSMYLCASAPSSGRGYNEQFFGPGTRLTVL.

The chain recombines TRBV30 with TRBJ2-1, with TRBD2 as a possible D gene (5 bases). Trimming removed 2 bases from V and 6 bases from J, with 8 bases in between. Looked up from germline, CDR1 is GTSNPN and CDR2 is SVGIG (reference sequence). The CDR3 has 12 amino acids. As DNA, the CDR3 is TGTGCCTGGAGTCTAGAGGGCAATGAGCAGTTCTTC. This gives the protein CAWSLEGNEQFF.

The chain is built from TRBV4-1 and TRBJ2-1; D unresolved. With 1 base removed from V and 4 bases from J, the gap between germline ends came to 8 bases. Germline CDR1 MGHRA, CDR2 YSYEKL. The CDR3 has 14 amino acids. CDR3 sequence (DNA): TGCGCCAGCAGCCAAGTTAAGCTATACAATGAGCAGTTCTTC. Translation gives CASSQVKLYNEQFF.

The DNA for the CDR3 is TGTGCCTGGAAAGGGTTAGGACAGTCTGGCTACGAGCAGTACTTC. Protein: CAWKGLGQSGYEQYF. This sequence joins TRBV30 and TRBJ2-7, with a possible D match to TRBD1 (6 bases). V was trimmed by 4 bases and J by 3 bases, leaving 19 bases between them. CDR3 length: 15 amino acids. Germline CDR1 GTSNPN, CDR2 SVGIG (reference sequence).

This chain uses TRBV6-5 with TRBJ1-5; D gene ambiguous. The CDR3 totals 15 residues. Germline CDR1 and CDR2: MNHEY and SVGAGI. Trimming removed 2 bases at V and 7 bases at J, with 15 bases between. This CDR3 reads CASSYGSGSGQPQHF. The DNA for the CDR3 is TGTGCCAGCAGTTACGGCTCCGGATCAGGCCAGCCCCAGCATTTT.

The chain employs TRBV6-1 and TRBJ1-2, with a weak D call TRBD1 (6 bases). The germline V gene encodes CDR1 MNHNS and CDR2 SASEGT. This CDR3 spans 13 amino acids. This CDR3 reads CAAQRDTVYGYTF. For the CDR3, the DNA is TGTGCAGCCCAAAGGGACACGGTCTATGGCTACACCTTC.

The gene calls are TRBV7-9 and TRBJ1-2, with TRBD1 as a possible D gene (5 bases). CDR3 length equals 11 residues. Germline-derived CDR1 and CDR2 are SEHNR and FQNEAQ (reference sequence). V lost 5 bases to trimming and J lost 14 bases, with 15 bases between them. The CDR3 here is CASSRERQTTF. The CDR3, as DNA: TGTGCCAGCAGCCGAGAACGACAGACTACCTTC.

The rearrangement uses TRBV6-1 and TRBJ2-7; D gene uncertain. V lost 2 bases to trimming and J lost 0 bases, with 5 bases between them. CDR1 is MNHNS and CDR2 is SASEGT in the germline V gene. The CDR3 extends over 13 amino acids. The chain's CDR3 is CASSESFSYEQYF. The CDR3 coding sequence is TGTGCCAGCAGTGAATCATTCTCCTACGAGCAGTACTTC.

The rearrangement uses TRBV2 and TRBJ2-7, with a tentative D call TRBD1 (6 bases). The germline V and J ends were trimmed by 5 bases and 3 bases, with 11 bases remaining between them. Germline V gene lookup returns CDR1 SNHLY and CDR2 FYNNEI. The CDR3 spans 13 residues. This CDR3 is CASSTTGYYEQYF. CDR3 DNA: TGTGCCAGCAGTACTACAGGGTACTACGAGCAGTACTTC. The whole variable domain, filled in from reference TRBV2 and TRBJ2-7, reads EPEVTQTPSHQVTQMGQEVILRCVPISNHLYFYWYRQILGQKVEFLVSFYNNEISEKSEIFDDQFSVERPDGSNFTLKIRSTKLEDSAMYFCASSTTGYYEQYFGPGTRLTVT.

This rearrangement joins TRBV7-6 to TRBJ1-5; 9 nucleotides align to TRBD1. The CDR3 spans 16 residues. CDR1 and CDR2 from the germline V gene are SGHVS and FNYEAQ. The V and J ends lost 5 bases and 6 bases, in that order; junction bases with no gene match: 11. The CDR3 reads CASSLPGQGSAQPQHF. CDR3 DNA sequence: TGTGCCAGCAGCCTCCCGGGACAGGGAAGTGCTCAGCCCCAGCATTTT.

The CDR3 region is CASSPEARNQPQHF. The CDR3 DNA is TGTGCCAGTAGTCCGGAGGCGCGCAATCAGCCCCAGCATTTT. The rearrangement uses TRBV19 and TRBJ1-5; D remains unclear. The ends were cut back, 5 bases at V and 2 bases at J, with 10 bases in the middle. CDR1 LNHDA and CDR2 SQIVND come from the germline V gene (reference sequence). The CDR3 runs 14 residues.

V is TRBV11-2 and J is TRBJ2-7; TRBD1 agrees at 7 bases. Germline values: CDR1 SGHAT, CDR2 FQNNGV. With V trimmed by 5 bases and J by 5 bases, 6 bases remained unmatched. This CDR3 region has 13 residues. The CDR3 DNA follows: TGTGCCAGCAGCCGACAGGGATCGCACGAGCAGTACTTC. This codes for CASSRQGSHEQYF.

The V gene is TRBV6-5, the J gene TRBJ1-1; D unresolved. The CDR3 contains 14 residues. Germline-derived CDR1 and CDR2 are MNHEY and SVGAGI. Trimming left V 0 bases short and J 0 bases short, with 5 bases between. The CDR3 loop is CASSYSKLNTEAFF. CDR3 coding DNA: TGTGCCAGCAGTTACTCGAAGCTGAACACTGAAGCTTTCTTT.

This clone was found once. V and J are TRBV5-4 and TRBJ1-1; D not resolved. The CDR3 has 13 amino acids. The V end was cut by 0 bases, the J end by 1 base, with 4 bases between. Per germline, CDR1 SGHNT and CDR2 YYREEE (reference sequence). In DNA, the CDR3 is TGTGCCAGCAGCTTGGCCAAGAACACTGAAGCTTTCTTT. Translating it yields CASSLAKNTEAFF.

J is TRBJ2-3 and V is TRBV19, with D unresolved. V was trimmed by 5 bases and J by 4 bases, leaving 4 bases between them. This CDR3 comprises 11 residues. The V gene's germline CDR1 is LNHDA and CDR2 SQIVND (reference sequence). CDR3 sequence (DNA): TGTGCCAGTAGTCAATCAGATACGCAGTATTTT. Translation gives CASSQSDTQYF. The variable domain in full, completed from reference TRBV19 and TRBJ2-3, reads DGGITQSPKYLFRKEGQNVTLSCEQNLNHDAMYWYRQDPGQGLRLIYYSQIVNDFQKGDIAEGYSVSREKKESFPLTVTSAQKNPTAFYLCASSQSDTQYFGPGTRLTVL.

This chain connects TRBV19 to TRBJ2-1, with D maybe TRBD1 (7 bases). The CDR3 sequence is 16 residues long. From germline, CDR1 is LNHDA and CDR2 SQIVND (reference sequence). The V end was cut by 3 bases, the J end by 1 base, with 13 bases between. In nucleotides, the CDR3 is TGTGCCAGTAGTATTTCCAGGGGGGTATCCTACAATGAGCAGTTCTTC. It encodes CASSISRGVSYNEQFF.

The rearrangement links TRBV11-3 to TRBJ2-5, with D perhaps TRBD1 (5 bases). The CDR3 spans 15 residues. Germline V gene sequence: CDR1 SGHNT, CDR2 YENEEA. Trimming left V 7 bases short and J 5 bases short, with 20 bases between. CDR3 sequence: CASTTGHIQDETQYF. In nucleotides, the CDR3 is TGTGCCAGCACTACCGGACACATCCAGGACGAGACCCAGTACTTC. Full variable domain (outside the CDR3, taken from reference TRBV11-3 and TRBJ2-5): EAGVVQSPRYKIIEKKQPVAFWCNPISGHNTLYWYLQNLGQGPELLIRYENEEAVDDSQLPKDRFSAERLKGVDSTLKIQPAELGDSAVYLCASTTGHIQDETQYFGPGTRLLVL.

The chain recombines TRBV19 with TRBJ2-3, with 11 positions matching TRBD2. This CDR3 has 14 residues. The germline CDR1 and CDR2 sequences are LNHDA and SQIVND (reference sequence). The V and J ends lost 10 bases and 0 bases, in that order; junction bases with no gene match: 3. For the CDR3, the DNA is TGTGCCACCGGACTAGCGGGCAGCACAGATACGCAGTATTTT. This gives the protein CATGLAGSTDTQYF.

This chain connects TRBV5-1 to TRBJ2-1, with 9 bases lining up with TRBD2. Germline V CDR1 and CDR2: SGHRS, YFSETQ. The CDR3 is made up of 13 amino acids. V lost 6 bases to trimming and J lost 6 bases; unmatched junction nucleotides: 4. The CDR3 DNA is TGCGCCAGCAATCGCGGGGGGGCCAATGAGCAGTTCTTC. Amino acid sequence: CASNRGGANEQFF. Based on the CDR3 plus reference TRBV5-1 and TRBJ2-1, the full variable domain is KAGVTQTPRYLIKTRGQQVTLSCSPISGHRSVSWYQQTPGQGLQFLFEYFSETQRNKGNFPGRFSGRQFSNSRSEMNVSTLELGDSALYLCASNRGGANEQFFGPGTRLTVL.